This paragraph covers one TCR beta chain sequence. Its antigen remains undetermined. Per-base qualities were not stored, and no clone one base away is much larger. From the germline V gene, CDR1 is SGDLS and CDR2 is YYNGEE. The CDR3 sequence holds 14 residues, the cysteine and phenylalanine included. Here the CDR3 DNA is all that survives: 42 bases in frame from base 1. Trimming leaves V shorter by 3 bases and J shorter by 4 bases, with the junction holding 3 bases beyond the gene matches. In Seattle, one collaborating source enrolled patients while the infection was active and tracked those patients longitudinally over the course of disease. Whole blood was collected in K2EDTA tubes by collaborating institutions according to the institutions' own protocols. For TCRbeta analysis, collaborators shipped samples as frozen whole blood, isolated PBMCs, or DNA extracted from either of those sample types.

TCRbeta CDR3 regions were amplified from genomic DNA using the immunoSEQ Assay, a bias-controlled multiplex PCR. The authors' analysis ran thus. Within the assay, amplification of reference gene primers was used to estimate how many nucleated cells each sample contained. To quantify the absolute abundance of each unique TCRbeta CDR3 rearrangement, sequence reads were collapsed and filtered. For each sample, productive Simpson clonality was calculated as the square root of Simpson's diversity index across productive rearrangements. TCRdb re-hosts the immuneACCESS table, in-frame sequences only. Its copies lack some clones; in the studies checked, an unresolved V gene accounts for under half of them, and the cause for the rest is not known. The V and J calls and clone size are taken from that table; D and trimming were inferred from the DNA. The sample profile shows under 400,000 clones; approximately 89% of them were found once. The ten largest clonotypes hold roughly 10% of the sample.

This sample was included in a study of blood T cell repertoires in COVID-19 (dated by TCRdb to about 2020). About the full investigation: The collaborator samples originated in the United States, Italy and Spain and spanned the acute and convalescent phases of COVID-19. The material from the prospective study consisted of cDNA or gDNA derived from T cells, B-cell-depleted T cells, or PBMCs. The dataset comprised deeply sampled blood TCRbeta repertoires from subjects exposed to, actively infected with, or recovered from COVID-19. The repertoires were released in a freely available public database meant as a resource for research on the immune response to SARS-CoV-2. The samples were drawn from two sources: the first 160 participants of the ongoing ImmuneRACE study, and 950 to 1,500 subjects contributed by 6 global collaborators. Nearly every sample came with metadata listing a de-identified subject ID, COVID-19 status, age in years and sex. Where available, HLA class I and class II types were taken from metadata supplied by the sample provider and were not determined by assay-based typing. What the work shows at the level of the full study, not this receptor alone: Clinical and demographic metadata were provided uncurated, with the amount varying by source and participant.

Source material: peripheral blood. The clonotype originates from a young woman with COVID-19, enrolled during active disease. This chain joins TRBV9 to TRBJ1-3, and 8 junction bases match TRBD1. The CDR3 amino acid sequence is: CASSADREGNTIYF. The bases read TGTGCCAGCAGCGCGGACAGGGAGGGAAACACCATATATTTT.